These T cell receptor beta chains were read from a single sample in a study of monozygotic twins with cystic fibrosis. Method: immunoSEQ multiplex PCR; TCRdb's copy keeps in-frame clones and lacks some. The table lists around 30,000 clones, roughly 90% of them singletons, with 0.8% to 1% in the top ten. Sequences were obtained from blood. These receptors all come from a girl aged 2-10 years with cystic fibrosis. CDR3s include the opening cysteine and the closing phenylalanine or tryptophan. D genes are given only for firm matches.

CDR3 DNA	CDR3 protein	D gene	V gene	J gene
TGTGCCGGGGGGACAGGGAGGGACTATGGCTACACCTTC	CAGGTGRDYGYTF	TRBD1	TRBV10-3	TRBJ1-2
TGTGCCACATGGGGTCCTGGGGCTGAAGCTTTCTTT	CATWGPGAEAFF	NA	TRBV2	TRBJ1-1
TGCGCCAGCAGCTGGTCGGACAGAGTTTACAATGAGCAGTTCTTC	CASSWSDRVYNEQFF	NA	TRBV5-1	TRBJ2-1
TGTGCCAGCAGTACCCGGACAGGGTCCTACGAGCAGTACTTC	CASSTRTGSYEQYF	TRBD1	TRBV6-5	TRBJ2-7
TGTGCCAGCAGTTACTCGATCCCCACAGCCCCTCTTGGCTACACCTTC	CASSYSIPTAPLGYTF	NA	TRBV6-6	TRBJ1-2
TGTGCAAGTCGCTTACCCCGAAGGCTCTACGAGCAGTACTTC	CASRLPRRLYEQYF	NA	TRBV12-2	TRBJ2-7
TGCGCCAGCAGCTTGGGGCGGACAGCCCGTAATGAAAAACTGTTTTTT	CASSLGRTARNEKLFF	NA	TRBV5-1	TRBJ1-4
TGTGCCAGCAGTCTCGACAGGGACAAAGGCTACACCTTC	CASSLDRDKGYTF	TRBD1	TRBV5-4	TRBJ1-2
TGTGCCAGCAGTTTATCATTGAACACTGAAGCTTTCTTT	CASSLSLNTEAFF	NA	TRBV28	TRBJ1-1
TGTGCCAGCAGCCTAGGGGGGGGTCAGCCCCAGCATTTT	CASSLGGGQPQHF	NA	TRBV7-9	TRBJ1-5
TGTGCCTGGAGTGTCCCGACAGGGGGACACGGCTACACCTTC	CAWSVPTGGHGYTF	TRBD1	TRBV30	TRBJ1-2
TGTGCCAGCAGCCAAGGGTCAGGGAACACTGAAGCTTTCTTT	CASSQGSGNTEAFF	NA	TRBV4-2	TRBJ1-1
TGTGCCAGCAGCTTAGGAGCGAACACTGAAGCTTTCTTT	CASSLGANTEAFF	NA	TRBV7-7	TRBJ1-1
TGTGCCAGTAATAGGCGACAGGGGGCTTTAGACACTGAAGCTTTCTTT	CASNRRQGALDTEAFF	TRBD1	TRBV19	TRBJ1-1
TGTGCCAGCAGCCATGTGGGAGGTTACACTGAAGCTTTCTTT	CASSHVGGYTEAFF	NA	TRBV7-9	TRBJ1-1
TGTGCCAGCATCCGACTAGCGGACCCATCCGAGCAGTACTTC	CASIRLADPSEQYF	TRBD2	TRBV6-4	TRBJ2-7